This is a list of T cell receptor beta chains from one sample in a study of blood T cell repertoires in COVID-19. Profiled with immunoSEQ multiplex PCR; TCRdb holds only in-frame clones, not every one. The sample consists of under 150,000 clones, around four fifths of them appearing once. Sequencing input: peripheral blood. The source of these receptors is a human donor in a cohort sampled during active COVID-19. The CDR3 runs from the conserved cysteine through the conserved F or W. The order of the fields is clone size, CDR3 length, D gene, J gene, V gene, CDR3 protein, CDR3 DNA. The D gene is left open where the match is weak. Not every row has a clone size; where given, it reads once, few, many or a size class.

NA 15 TRBD1 TRBJ1-6 TRBV5-1 CASSAGQGGRSPLHF TGCGCCAGCAGTGCGGGACAGGGAGGTAGATCACCCCTCCACTTT
NA 14 TRBD1 TRBJ1-2 TRBV9 CASSVAQGDYGYTF TGTGCCAGCAGCGTAGCCCAGGGGGATTATGGCTACACCTTC
NA 15 TRBD1 TRBJ2-7 TRBV7-8 CASFRRGRGNYEQYF TGTGCCAGCTTCCGCCGTGGCAGGGGGAACTACGAGCAGTACTTC
NA 13 NA TRBJ2-7 TRBV6-5 CASGWAQGNEQYF TGTGCCAGCGGTTGGGCCCAAGGTAACGAGCAGTACTTC
NA 14 NA TRBJ1-5 TRBV6-2/TRBV6-3 CASSPEALNQPQHF TGTGCCAGCAGCCCCGAGGCACTCAATCAGCCCCAGCATTTT
NA 15 TRBD1 TRBJ1-5 TRBV2 CASTLRDRGNQPQHF TGTGCCAGCACCTTGAGGGACAGGGGCAATCAGCCCCAGCATTTT
NA 14 NA TRBJ2-3 TRBV6-5 CASRPGHRGDTQYF TGTGCCAGCCGGCCGGGCCATAGGGGAGATACGCAGTATTTT
once 18 NA TRBJ2-2 TRBV7-6 CASSPTQAVYGNTGELFF TGTGCCAGCAGCCCTACCCAGGCCGTTTACGGGAACACCGGGGAGCTGTTTTTT
NA 15 TRBD1 TRBJ1-1 TRBV10-3 CAITKDRGPYTEAFF TGTGCCATCACTAAGGACAGGGGCCCCTACACTGAAGCTTTCTTT
few 18 TRBD2 TRBJ2-1 TRBV7-2 CASSSSLLAMGSYNEQFF TGTGCCAGCAGCTCCTCTCTACTAGCGATGGGCTCCTACAATGAGCAGTTCTTC
few 16 NA TRBJ1-3 TRBV7-3 CASSSGTPDSGNTIYF TGTGCCAGCAGCTCAGGGACACCAGACTCTGGAAACACCATATATTTT
NA 15 TRBD2 TRBJ2-3 TRBV11-3 CATSLRRGYTDTQYF TGTGCCACCAGCTTACGGCGGGGGTACACAGATACGCAGTATTTT
NA 13 NA TRBJ1-5 TRBV5-1 CASSVTGNQPQHF TGCGCCAGCAGCGTAACAGGGAATCAGCCCCAGCATTTT
NA 16 TRBD2 TRBJ2-5 TRBV5-4 CASSLDSGGWEETQYF TGTGCCAGCAGCTTGGACAGCGGGGGGTGGGAAGAGACCCAGTACTTC
NA 14 TRBD1 TRBJ1-3 TRBV7-9 CASSFTGGGNTIYF TGTGCCAGCAGTTTTACAGGGGGCGGAAACACCATATATTTT
NA 15 NA TRBJ1-5 TRBV6-4 CASSAQAGGNQPQHF TGTGCCAGCAGTGCTCAAGCGGGGGGCAATCAGCCCCAGCATTTT
NA 14 NA TRBJ2-7 TRBV30 CAWVPPDRGYEQYF TGTGCCTGGGTACCCCCGGATAGGGGCTACGAGCAGTACTTC
NA 14 NA TRBJ1-4 TRBV7-2 CASSQLGGEEKLFF TGTGCCAGCAGCCAACTAGGGGGGGAAGAAAAACTGTTTTTT
NA 15 NA TRBJ1-1 TRBV5-1 CASSLAVQAGTEAFF TGCGCCAGCAGCTTGGCCGTGCAGGCGGGGACTGAAGCTTTCTTT
NA 14 TRBD1 TRBJ1-2 TRBV6-5 CASSYQGAHYGYTF TGTGCCAGCAGTTACCAGGGGGCTCACTATGGCTACACCTTC
few 15 TRBD1 TRBJ1-3 TRBV7-8 CASSSTGTAGNTIYF TGTGCCAGCAGCTCCACCGGGACAGCTGGAAACACCATATATTTT
NA 16 NA TRBJ1-4 TRBV5-5 CASSLGPRATNEKLFF TGTGCCAGCAGCTTGGGGCCCCGGGCAACTAATGAAAAACTGTTTTTT
NA 16 NA TRBJ1-4 TRBV5-1 CASSPGHLSTNEKLFF TGCGCCAGCAGCCCGGGACACCTCTCAACTAATGAAAAACTGTTTTTT
NA 16 TRBD2 TRBJ2-3 TRBV9 CASSVGASGAADTQYF TGTGCCAGCAGCGTAGGGGCTAGCGGGGCCGCAGATACGCAGTATTTT
few 16 NA TRBJ2-6 TRBV9 CASSLGRSAGANVLTF TGTGCCAGCAGCCTGGGGCGGTCAGCTGGGGCCAACGTCCTGACTTTC
NA 15 TRBD1 TRBJ2-7 TRBV5-1 CASSPPPTGGHEQYF TGCGCCAGCAGCCCTCCCCCGACAGGGGGCCACGAGCAGTACTTC
NA 15 TRBD1 TRBJ2-2 TRBV5-8 CASSPRDRVGGELFF TGTGCCAGCAGCCCACGGGACAGGGTTGGCGGGGAGCTGTTTTTT
NA 14 TRBD2 TRBJ2-3 TRBV5-1 CASSGTSSGDTQYF TGCGCCAGCAGTGGGACTAGCTCGGGAGATACGCAGTATTTT
once 15 TRBD2 TRBJ2-1 TRBV5-1 CASSLTSGGPGKQFF TGCGCCAGCAGCTTGACTAGCGGGGGGCCGGGTAAGCAGTTCTTC
NA 14 TRBD1 TRBJ1-4 TRBV11-3 CASSQGAQGEKLFF TGTGCCAGCAGCCAGGGGGCGCAGGGTGAAAAACTGTTTTTT
few 19 NA TRBJ2-2 TRBV6-2/TRBV6-3 CASSYPPGGAPTGTGELFF TGTGCCAGCAGTTACCCCCCCGGGGGTGCCCCTACGGGCACCGGGGAGCTGTTTTTT
NA 12 NA TRBJ1-2 TRBV7-2 CASSFYPEDYTF TGTGCCAGCAGCTTCTACCCTGAGGACTACACCTTC
once 13 NA TRBJ2-3 TRBV2 CASSAKNTDTQYF TGTGCCAGCAGCGCTAAAAACACAGATACGCAGTATTTT
NA 15 NA TRBJ2-7 TRBV5-1 CASSLVPLGGYEQYF TGCGCCAGCAGCTTGGTTCCTCTGGGAGGCTACGAGCAGTACTTC
NA 16 TRBD2 TRBJ2-5 TRBV24-1 CATSDKTSGGQETQYF TGTGCCACCAGTGATAAGACTAGCGGGGGACAAGAGACCCAGTACTTC
few 14 NA TRBJ1-1 TRBV27 CASSLSPRSTEAFF TGTGCCAGCAGTTTATCACCCCGGAGTACTGAAGCTTTCTTT
NA 17 NA TRBJ1-6 TRBV6-2/TRBV6-3 CASSGATSGSYNSPLHF TGTGCCAGCAGTGGCGCCACTTCAGGCTCCTATAATTCACCCCTCCACTTT
NA 14 NA TRBJ1-4 TRBV2 CASSVETVAEKLFF TGTGCCAGCAGTGTCGAGACAGTAGCTGAAAAACTGTTTTTT
NA 12 NA TRBJ1-1 TRBV27 CASSPAGGKAFF TGTGCCAGCAGTCCCGCCGGGGGGAAAGCTTTCTTT
NA 14 TRBD1 TRBJ1-2 TRBV28 CASSPLDRTHGYTF TGTGCCAGCAGTCCTCTGGACAGGACGCATGGCTACACCTTC
NA 13 NA TRBJ1-2 TRBV11-2 CASSPGQNYGYTF TGTGCCAGCAGCCCTGGACAGAACTATGGCTACACCTTC
NA 15 TRBD1 TRBJ1-4 TRBV7-2 CASSYVGTGDEKLFF TGTGCCAGCAGCTACGTCGGGACAGGGGATGAAAAACTGTTTTTT
NA 12 NA TRBJ1-3 TRBV12-3/TRBV12-4 CASRLAGNTIYF TGTGCCAGCAGACTTGCGGGAAACACCATATATTTT
NA 17 NA TRBJ1-5 TRBV4-1 CASSGGTGGTLNQPQHF TGCGCCAGCAGCGGGGGGACCGGGGGGACATTGAATCAGCCCCAGCATTTT
NA 14 NA TRBJ2-5 TRBV3-1/TRBV3-2 CASSPGEGRGTQYF TGTGCCAGCAGCCCAGGGGAGGGGAGGGGGACCCAGTACTTC
NA 14 NA TRBJ2-5 TRBV27 CASSLFYARETQYF TGTGCCAGCAGTTTATTCTACGCCAGGGAGACCCAGTACTTC
NA 15 NA TRBJ1-5 TRBV11-2 CASSLGGGSNQPQHF TGTGCCAGCAGCTTAGGGGGGGGTAGCAATCAGCCCCAGCATTTT
NA 17 NA TRBJ1-3 TRBV7-9 CASSTKAGASSGNTIYF TGTGCCAGCAGCACAAAGGCGGGGGCCAGCTCTGGAAACACCATATATTTT
few 13 TRBD1 TRBJ2-7 TRBV11-3 CASSRGQDYEQYF TGTGCCAGCAGCCGTGGACAGGACTACGAGCAGTACTTC
NA 15 TRBD1 TRBJ1-5 TRBV10-1 CASSESGQGNQPQHF TGCGCCAGCAGTGAGTCGGGACAGGGGAATCAGCCCCAGCATTTT
NA 13 TRBD1 TRBJ1-6 TRBV19 CATRDRGSSPLHF TGTGCCACCCGGGACAGGGGATCTTCACCCCTCCACTTT
NA 16 NA TRBJ2-2 TRBV2 CASSVGEGGSTGELFF TGTGCCAGCAGTGTAGGAGAAGGAGGGAGCACCGGGGAGCTGTTTTTT
once 14 NA TRBJ2-5 TRBV7-9 CASRGPSVQETQYF TGTGCCAGCAGGGGGCCCTCGGTCCAAGAGACCCAGTACTTC
NA 11 NA TRBJ1-1 TRBV10-2 CASRRNTEAFF TGCGCCAGCAGGCGGAACACTGAAGCTTTCTTT
NA 13 NA TRBJ1-2 TRBV24-1 CATSDSARDGYTF TGTGCCACCAGTGATTCGGCCAGGGATGGCTACACCTTC
NA 13 NA TRBJ2-3 TRBV10-1 CASSEGQTDTQYF TGCGCCAGCAGTGAGGGACAAACAGATACGCAGTATTTT
NA 15 TRBD1 TRBJ2-2 TRBV29-1 CSVGQGAALSGELFF TGCAGCGTTGGACAGGGCGCAGCCCTTTCCGGGGAGCTGTTTTTT
NA 13 TRBD1 TRBJ2-7 TRBV7-9 CASSQTGVYEQYF TGTGCCAGCAGCCAGACAGGGGTCTACGAGCAGTACTTC
NA 14 TRBD1 TRBJ2-4 TRBV7-2 CASSSGQGENIQYF TGTGCCAGCAGTAGCGGACAGGGGGAAAACATTCAGTACTTC
NA 14 NA TRBJ1-3 TRBV7-9 CASSTGGSGNTIYF TGTGCCAGCAGCACCGGGGGGTCTGGAAACACCATATATTTT